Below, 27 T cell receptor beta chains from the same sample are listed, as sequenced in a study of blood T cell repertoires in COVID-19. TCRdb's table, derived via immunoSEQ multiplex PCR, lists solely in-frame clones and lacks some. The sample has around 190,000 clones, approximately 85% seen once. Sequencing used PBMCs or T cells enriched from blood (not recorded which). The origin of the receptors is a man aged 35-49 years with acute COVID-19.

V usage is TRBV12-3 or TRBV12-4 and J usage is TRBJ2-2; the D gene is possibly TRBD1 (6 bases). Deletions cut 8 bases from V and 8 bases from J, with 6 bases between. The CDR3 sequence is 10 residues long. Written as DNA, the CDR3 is TGTGCCAGCGGACAGGGGGAGCTGTTTTTT. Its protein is CASGQGELFF.

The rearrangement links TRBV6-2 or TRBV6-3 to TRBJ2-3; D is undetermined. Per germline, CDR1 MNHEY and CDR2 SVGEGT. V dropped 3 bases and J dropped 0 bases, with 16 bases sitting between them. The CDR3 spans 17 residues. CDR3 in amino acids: CASSYASTETSTDTQYF. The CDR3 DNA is TGTGCCAGCAGTTATGCTTCTACAGAAACGAGCACAGATACGCAGTATTTT.

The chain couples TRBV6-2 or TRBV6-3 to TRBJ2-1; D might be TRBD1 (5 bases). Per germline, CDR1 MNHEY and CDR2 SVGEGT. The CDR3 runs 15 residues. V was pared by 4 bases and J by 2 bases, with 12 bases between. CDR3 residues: CASSSSPGTYNEQFF. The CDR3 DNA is TGTGCCAGCAGTTCCTCCCCAGGGACCTACAATGAGCAGTTCTTC.

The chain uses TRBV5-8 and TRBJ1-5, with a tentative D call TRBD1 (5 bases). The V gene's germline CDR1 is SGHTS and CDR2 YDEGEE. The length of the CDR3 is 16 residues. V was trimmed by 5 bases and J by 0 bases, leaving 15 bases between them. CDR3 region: CASRIPGGGSNQPQHF. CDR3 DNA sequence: TGTGCCAGCAGGATCCCCGGCGGGGGTAGCAATCAGCCCCAGCATTTT.

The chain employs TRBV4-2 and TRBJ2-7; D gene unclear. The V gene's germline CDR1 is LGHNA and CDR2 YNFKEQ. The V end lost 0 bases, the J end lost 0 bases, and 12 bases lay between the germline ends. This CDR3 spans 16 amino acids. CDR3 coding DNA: TGTGCCAGCAGCCAAGAGGTGGGCCGACCCTCCTACGAGCAGTACTTC. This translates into CASSQEVGRPSYEQYF.

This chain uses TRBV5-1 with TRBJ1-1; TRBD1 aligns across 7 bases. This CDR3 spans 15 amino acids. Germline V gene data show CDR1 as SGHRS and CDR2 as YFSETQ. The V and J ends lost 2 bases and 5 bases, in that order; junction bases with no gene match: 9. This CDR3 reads CASSLPPGTVTEAFF. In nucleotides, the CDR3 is TGCGCCAGCAGCTTACCCCCGGGGACAGTAACTGAAGCTTTCTTT. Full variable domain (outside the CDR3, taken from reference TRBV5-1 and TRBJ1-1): KAGVTQTPRYLIKTRGQQVTLSCSPISGHRSVSWYQQTPGQGLQFLFEYFSETQRNKGNFPGRFSGRQFSNSRSEMNVSTLELGDSALYLCASSLPPGTVTEAFFGQGTRLTVV.

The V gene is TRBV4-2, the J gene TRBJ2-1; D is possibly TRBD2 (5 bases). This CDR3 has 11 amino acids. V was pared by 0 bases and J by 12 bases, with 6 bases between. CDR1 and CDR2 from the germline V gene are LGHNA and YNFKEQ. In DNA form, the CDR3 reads TGTGCCAGCAGCCAAGATCGGGGGCAGTTCTTC. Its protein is CASSQDRGQFF.

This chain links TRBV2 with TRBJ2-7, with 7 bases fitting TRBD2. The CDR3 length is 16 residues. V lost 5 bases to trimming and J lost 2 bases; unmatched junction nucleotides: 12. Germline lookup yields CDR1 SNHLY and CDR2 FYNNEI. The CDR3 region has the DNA TGTGCCAGCAGTCCGCATGGTACTAGCGCCGCCTACGAGCAGTACTTC. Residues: CASSPHGTSAAYEQYF.

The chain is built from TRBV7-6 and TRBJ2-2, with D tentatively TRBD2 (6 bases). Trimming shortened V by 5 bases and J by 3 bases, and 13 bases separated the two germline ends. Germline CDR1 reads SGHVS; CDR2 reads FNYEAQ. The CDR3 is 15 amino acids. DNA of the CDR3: TGTGCCAGCAGCCTCGGGACTTCTCACACCGGGGAGCTGTTTTTT. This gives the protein CASSLGTSHTGELFF.

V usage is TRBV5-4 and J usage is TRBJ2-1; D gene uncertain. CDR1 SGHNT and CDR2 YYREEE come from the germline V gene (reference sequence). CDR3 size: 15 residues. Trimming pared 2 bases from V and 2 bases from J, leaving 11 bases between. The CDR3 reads CASSFRDGAYNEQFF. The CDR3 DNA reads TGTGCCAGCAGCTTCCGTGACGGAGCCTACAATGAGCAGTTCTTC.

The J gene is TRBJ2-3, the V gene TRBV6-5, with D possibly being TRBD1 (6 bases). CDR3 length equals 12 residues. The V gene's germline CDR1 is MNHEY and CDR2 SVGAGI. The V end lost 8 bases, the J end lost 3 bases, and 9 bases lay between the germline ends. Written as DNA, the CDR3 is TGTGCCAGCGAAAGGGGGACAGATACGCAGTATTTT. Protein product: CASERGTDTQYF.

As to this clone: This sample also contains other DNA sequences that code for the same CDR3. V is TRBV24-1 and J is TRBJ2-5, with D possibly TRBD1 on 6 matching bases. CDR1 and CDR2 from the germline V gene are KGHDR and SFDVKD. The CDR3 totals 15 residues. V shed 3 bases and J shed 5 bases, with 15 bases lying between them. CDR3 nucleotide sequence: TGTGCCACCAGTGATCCCAGGGGTCCTGGGGAGACCCAGTACTTC. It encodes CATSDPRGPGETQYF.

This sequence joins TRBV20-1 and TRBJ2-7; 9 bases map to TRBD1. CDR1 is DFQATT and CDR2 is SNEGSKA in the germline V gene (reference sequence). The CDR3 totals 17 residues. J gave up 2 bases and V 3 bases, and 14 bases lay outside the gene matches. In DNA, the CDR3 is TGCAGTGCTAGTCTCATAGGTCGGGACAGGGAACCCTACGAGCAGTACTTC. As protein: CSASLIGRDREPYEQYF.

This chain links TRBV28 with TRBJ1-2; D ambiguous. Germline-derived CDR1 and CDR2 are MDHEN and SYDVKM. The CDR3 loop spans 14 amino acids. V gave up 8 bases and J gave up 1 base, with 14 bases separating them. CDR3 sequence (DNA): TGTGCCAGCTCGCCCGGAGGAAATAACTATGGCTACACCTTC. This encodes CASSPGGNNYGYTF.

CDR3 residues: CASSLDRVDEQYF. DNA for the CDR3: TGTGCCAGCAGTTTGGACAGGGTCGACGAGCAGTACTTC. This chain joins TRBV28 and TRBJ2-7, with 8 bases aligning to TRBD1. The V gene's germline CDR1 is MDHEN and CDR2 SYDVKM. CDR3 length: 13 residues. The V and J ends lost 3 bases and 5 bases, in that order; junction bases with no gene match: 3.

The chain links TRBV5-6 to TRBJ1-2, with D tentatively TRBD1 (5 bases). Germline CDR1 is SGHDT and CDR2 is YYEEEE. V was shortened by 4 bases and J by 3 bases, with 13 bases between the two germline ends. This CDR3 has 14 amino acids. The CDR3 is CASSDPGTDYGYTF. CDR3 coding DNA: TGTGCCAGCAGCGATCCCGGGACTGACTATGGCTACACCTTC.

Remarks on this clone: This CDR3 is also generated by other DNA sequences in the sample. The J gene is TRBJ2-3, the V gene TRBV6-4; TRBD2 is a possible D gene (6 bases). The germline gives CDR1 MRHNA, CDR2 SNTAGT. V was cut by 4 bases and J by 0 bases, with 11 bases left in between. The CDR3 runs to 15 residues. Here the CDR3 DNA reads TGTGCCAGCAGTGTAACCAGCGGGAGCACAGATACGCAGTATTTT. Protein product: CASSVTSGSTDTQYF.

CDR3 loop: CASSASLGTGGYTF. As DNA, the CDR3 is TGTGCCAGTAGTGCCTCGCTCGGGACAGGTGGCTACACCTTC. The chain carries TRBV19 and TRBJ1-2, with TRBD1 matching 8 bases. The CDR3 is 14 amino acids. Unmatched junction bases numbered 9, after V lost 5 bases and J lost 7 bases. Germline V gene data show CDR1 as LNHDA and CDR2 as SQIVND (reference sequence).

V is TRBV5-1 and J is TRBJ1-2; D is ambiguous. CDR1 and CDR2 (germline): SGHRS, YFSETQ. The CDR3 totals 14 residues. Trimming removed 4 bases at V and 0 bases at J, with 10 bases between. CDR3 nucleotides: TGCGCCAGCAGCGTGACATCCGCTAACTATGGCTACACCTTC. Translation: CASSVTSANYGYTF.

In nucleotides, the CDR3 is TGTGCCAGTAGGGACAATCCCTCAAGGGCAGATACGCAGTATTTT. Its protein product is CASRDNPSRADTQYF. The chain employs TRBV19 and TRBJ2-3, with D tentatively TRBD1 (5 bases). This CDR3 comprises 15 residues. The V and J ends lost 6 bases and 4 bases respectively, with 17 bases between them. Germline V lookup: CDR1 LNHDA, CDR2 SQIVND (reference sequence).

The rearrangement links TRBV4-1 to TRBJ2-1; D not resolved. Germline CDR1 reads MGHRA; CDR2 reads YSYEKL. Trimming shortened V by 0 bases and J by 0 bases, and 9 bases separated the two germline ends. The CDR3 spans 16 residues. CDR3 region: CASSQDSPNSYNEQFF. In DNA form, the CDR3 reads TGCGCCAGCAGCCAAGATAGTCCGAACTCCTACAATGAGCAGTTCTTC.

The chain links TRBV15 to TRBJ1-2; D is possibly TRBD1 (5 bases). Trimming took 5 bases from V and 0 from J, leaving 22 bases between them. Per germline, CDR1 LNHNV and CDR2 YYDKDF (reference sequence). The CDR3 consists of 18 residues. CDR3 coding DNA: TGTGCCACCAGCGATGATACAGGACCGACTCCTTCTAACTATGGCTACACCTTC. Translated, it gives CATSDDTGPTPSNYGYTF. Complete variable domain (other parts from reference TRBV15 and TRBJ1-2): DAMVIQNPRYQVTQFGKPVTLSCSQTLNHNVMYWYQQKSSQAPKLLFHYYDKDFNNEADTPDNFQSRRPNTSFCFLDIRSPGLGDTAMYLCATSDDTGPTPSNYGYTFGSGTRLTVV.

CDR3 bases: TGCAGCGTGGCTCGGTCACAGGGGTTCACCTTC. This encodes CSVARSQGFTF. The V and J genes are TRBV29-1 and TRBJ1-2, with 7 bases aligning to TRBD1. CDR1 and CDR2 from the germline V gene are SQVTM and ANQGSEA. Trimming cost V 6 bases and J 13 bases; bases outside gene matches: 11. The CDR3 is made up of 11 amino acids.

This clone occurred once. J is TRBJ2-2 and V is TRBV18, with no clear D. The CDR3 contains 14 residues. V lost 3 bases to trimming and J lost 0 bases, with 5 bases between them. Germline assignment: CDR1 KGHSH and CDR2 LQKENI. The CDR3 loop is CASSPDTNTGELFF. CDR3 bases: TGTGCCAGCTCACCCGACACGAACACCGGGGAGCTGTTTTTT.

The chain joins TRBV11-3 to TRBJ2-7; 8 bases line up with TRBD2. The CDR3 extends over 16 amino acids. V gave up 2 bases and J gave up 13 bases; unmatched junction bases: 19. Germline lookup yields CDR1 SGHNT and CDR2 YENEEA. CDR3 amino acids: CASSLWLSGGPPASYF. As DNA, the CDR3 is TGTGCCAGCAGCTTATGGTTGTCGGGAGGGCCCCCTGCCAGTTACTTC.

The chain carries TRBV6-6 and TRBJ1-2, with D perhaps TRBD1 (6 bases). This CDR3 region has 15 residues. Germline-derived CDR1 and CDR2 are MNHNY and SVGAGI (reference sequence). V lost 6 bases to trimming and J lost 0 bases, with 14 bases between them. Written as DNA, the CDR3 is TGTGCCAGCAGCAACAGCCGGACAGCTAACTATGGCTACACCTTC. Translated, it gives CASSNSRTANYGYTF.

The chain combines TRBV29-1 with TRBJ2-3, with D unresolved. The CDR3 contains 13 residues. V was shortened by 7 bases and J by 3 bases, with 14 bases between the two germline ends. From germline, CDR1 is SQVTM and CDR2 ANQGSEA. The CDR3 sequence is CSEAWPGTDTQYF. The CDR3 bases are TGCAGCGAAGCCTGGCCCGGGACAGATACGCAGTATTTT.